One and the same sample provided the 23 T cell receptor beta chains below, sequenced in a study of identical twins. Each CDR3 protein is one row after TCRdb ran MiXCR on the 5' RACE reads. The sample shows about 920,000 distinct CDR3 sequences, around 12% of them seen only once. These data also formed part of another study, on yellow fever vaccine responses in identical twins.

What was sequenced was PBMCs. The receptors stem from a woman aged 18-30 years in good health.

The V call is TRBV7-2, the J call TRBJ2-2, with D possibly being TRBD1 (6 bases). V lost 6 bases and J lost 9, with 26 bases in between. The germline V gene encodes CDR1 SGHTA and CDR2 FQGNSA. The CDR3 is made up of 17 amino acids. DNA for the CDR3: TGTGCCAGCAGGTTTGCCCCCGGGACACGAACCCGGAGGGAGCTGTTTTTT. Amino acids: CASRFAPGTRTRRELFF.

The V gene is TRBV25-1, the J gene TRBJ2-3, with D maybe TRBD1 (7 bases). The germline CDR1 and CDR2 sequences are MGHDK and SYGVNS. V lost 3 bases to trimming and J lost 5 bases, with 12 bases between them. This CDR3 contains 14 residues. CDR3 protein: CASSDRQGGDTQYF. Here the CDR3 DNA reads TGTGCCAGCAGTGACCGACAGGGAGGAGATACGCAGTATTTT.

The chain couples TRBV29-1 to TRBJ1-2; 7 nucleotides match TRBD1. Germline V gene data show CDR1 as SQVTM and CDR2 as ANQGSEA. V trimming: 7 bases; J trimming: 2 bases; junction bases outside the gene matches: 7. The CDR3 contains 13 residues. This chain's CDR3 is CSARDSENYGYTF. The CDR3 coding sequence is TGCAGCGCACGGGACAGCGAAAACTATGGCTACACCTTC.

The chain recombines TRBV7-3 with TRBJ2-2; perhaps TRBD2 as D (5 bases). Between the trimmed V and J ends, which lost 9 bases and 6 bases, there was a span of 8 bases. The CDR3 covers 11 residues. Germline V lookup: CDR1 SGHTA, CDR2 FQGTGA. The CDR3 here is CARPGAGELFF. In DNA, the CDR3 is TGTGCCAGGCCCGGGGCCGGGGAGCTGTTTTTT.

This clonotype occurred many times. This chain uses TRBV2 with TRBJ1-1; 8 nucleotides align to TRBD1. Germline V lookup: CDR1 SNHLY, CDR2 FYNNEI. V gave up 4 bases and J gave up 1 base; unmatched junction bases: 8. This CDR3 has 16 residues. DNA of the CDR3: TGTGCCAGCAGTGCGCCAGGGGGCATCGGGAACACTGAAGCTTTCTTT. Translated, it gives CASSAPGGIGNTEAFF.

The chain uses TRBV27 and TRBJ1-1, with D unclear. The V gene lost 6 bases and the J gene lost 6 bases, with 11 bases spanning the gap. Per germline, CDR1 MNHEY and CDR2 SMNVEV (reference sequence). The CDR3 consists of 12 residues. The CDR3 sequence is CASRFGQAEAFF. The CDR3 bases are TGTGCCAGCAGGTTTGGGCAGGCTGAAGCTTTCTTT.

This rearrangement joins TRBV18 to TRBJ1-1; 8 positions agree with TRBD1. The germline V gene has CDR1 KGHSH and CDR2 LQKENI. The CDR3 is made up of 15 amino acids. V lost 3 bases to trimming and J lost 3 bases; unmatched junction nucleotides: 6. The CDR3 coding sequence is TGTGCCAGCTCACCTGACAGGGGTATTTACACTGAAGCTTTCTTT. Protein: CASSPDRGIYTEAFF.

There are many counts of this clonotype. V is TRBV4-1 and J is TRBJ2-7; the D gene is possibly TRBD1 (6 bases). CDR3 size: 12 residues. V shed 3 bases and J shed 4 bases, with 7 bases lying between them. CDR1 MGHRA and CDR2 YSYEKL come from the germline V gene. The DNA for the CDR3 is TGCGCCAGCAGCCACAGGGGATACGAGCAGTACTTC. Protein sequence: CASSHRGYEQYF.

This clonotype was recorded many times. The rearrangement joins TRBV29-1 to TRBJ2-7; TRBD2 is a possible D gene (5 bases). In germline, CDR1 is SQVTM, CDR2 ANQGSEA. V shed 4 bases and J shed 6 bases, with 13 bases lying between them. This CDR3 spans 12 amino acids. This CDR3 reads CSVGRDRSEQYF. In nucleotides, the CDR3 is TGCAGCGTTGGACGGGATAGGTCCGAGCAGTACTTC.

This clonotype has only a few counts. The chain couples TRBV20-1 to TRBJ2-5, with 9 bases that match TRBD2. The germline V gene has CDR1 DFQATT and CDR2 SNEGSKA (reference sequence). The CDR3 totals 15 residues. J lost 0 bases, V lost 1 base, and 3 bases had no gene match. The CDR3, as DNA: TGCAGTGCTAGAGGGCTAGCGGGAAACCAAGAGACCCAGTACTTC. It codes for CSARGLAGNQETQYF.

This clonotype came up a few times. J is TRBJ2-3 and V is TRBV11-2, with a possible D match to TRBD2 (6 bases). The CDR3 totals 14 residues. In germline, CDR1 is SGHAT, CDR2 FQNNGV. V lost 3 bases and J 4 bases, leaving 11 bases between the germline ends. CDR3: CASSLGSSADTQYF. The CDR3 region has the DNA TGTGCCAGCAGCTTGGGCTCTAGCGCAGATACGCAGTATTTT.

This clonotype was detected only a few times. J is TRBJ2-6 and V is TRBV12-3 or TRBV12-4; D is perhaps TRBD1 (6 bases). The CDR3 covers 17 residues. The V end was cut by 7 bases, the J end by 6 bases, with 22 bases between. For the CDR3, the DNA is TGTGCCAGCACCTTACCGGAGTTGGGGGCGAAGGCCAACGTCCTGACTTTC. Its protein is CASTLPELGAKANVLTF.

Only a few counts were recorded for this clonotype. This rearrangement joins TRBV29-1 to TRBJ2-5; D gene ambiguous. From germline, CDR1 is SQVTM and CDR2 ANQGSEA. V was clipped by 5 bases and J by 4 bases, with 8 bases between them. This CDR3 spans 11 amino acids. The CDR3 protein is CSVLSVETQYF. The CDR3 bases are TGCAGCGTTCTCAGTGTAGAGACCCAGTACTTC.

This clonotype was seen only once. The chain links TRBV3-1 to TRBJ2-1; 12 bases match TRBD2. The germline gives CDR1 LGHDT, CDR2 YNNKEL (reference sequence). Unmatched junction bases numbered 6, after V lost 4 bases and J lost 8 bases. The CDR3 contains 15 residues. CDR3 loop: CASSLRTSGTHEQFF. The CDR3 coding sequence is TGTGCCAGCAGCCTTCGGACTAGCGGGACCCATGAGCAGTTCTTC.

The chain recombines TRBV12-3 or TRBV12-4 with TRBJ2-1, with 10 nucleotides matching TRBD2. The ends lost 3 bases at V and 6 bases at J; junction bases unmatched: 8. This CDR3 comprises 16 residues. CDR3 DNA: TGTGCCAGCAGTTTGGAACTAGCGGGGACGTTCAATGAGCAGTTCTTC. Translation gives CASSLELAGTFNEQFF.

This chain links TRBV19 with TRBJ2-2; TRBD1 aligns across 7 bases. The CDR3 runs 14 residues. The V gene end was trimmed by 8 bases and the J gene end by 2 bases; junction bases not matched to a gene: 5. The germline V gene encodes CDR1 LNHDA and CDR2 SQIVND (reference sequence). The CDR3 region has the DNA TGTGCCAGTCAGACAGGGATAAACACCGGGGAGCTGTTTTTT. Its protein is CASQTGINTGELFF.

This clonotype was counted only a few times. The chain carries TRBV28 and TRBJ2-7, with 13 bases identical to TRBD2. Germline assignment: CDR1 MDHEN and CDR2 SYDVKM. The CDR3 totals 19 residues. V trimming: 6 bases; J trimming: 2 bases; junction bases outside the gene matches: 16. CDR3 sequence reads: CASSPHEGSGLAGTYEQYF. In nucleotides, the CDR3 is TGTGCCAGCAGCCCCCATGAGGGGTCGGGACTAGCGGGAACCTACGAGCAGTACTTC.

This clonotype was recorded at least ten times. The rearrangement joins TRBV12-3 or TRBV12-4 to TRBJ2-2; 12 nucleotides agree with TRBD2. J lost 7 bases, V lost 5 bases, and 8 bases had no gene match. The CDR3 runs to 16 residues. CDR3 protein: CASSMLAGGLSGELFF. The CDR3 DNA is TGTGCCAGCAGTATGCTAGCGGGGGGGCTTAGCGGGGAGCTGTTTTTT.

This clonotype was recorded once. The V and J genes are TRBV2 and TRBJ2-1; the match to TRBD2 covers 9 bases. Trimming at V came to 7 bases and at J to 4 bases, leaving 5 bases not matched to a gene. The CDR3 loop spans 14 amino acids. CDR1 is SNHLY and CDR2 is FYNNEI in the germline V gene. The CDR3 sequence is CASKIAGVYNEQFF. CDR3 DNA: TGTGCCAGCAAGATAGCGGGAGTGTACAATGAGCAGTTCTTC. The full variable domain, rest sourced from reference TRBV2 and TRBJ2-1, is EPEVTQTPSHQVTQMGQEVILRCVPISNHLYFYWYRQILGQKVEFLVSFYNNEISEKSEIFDDQFSVERPDGSNFTLKIRSTKLEDSAMYFCASKIAGVYNEQFFGPGTRLTVL.

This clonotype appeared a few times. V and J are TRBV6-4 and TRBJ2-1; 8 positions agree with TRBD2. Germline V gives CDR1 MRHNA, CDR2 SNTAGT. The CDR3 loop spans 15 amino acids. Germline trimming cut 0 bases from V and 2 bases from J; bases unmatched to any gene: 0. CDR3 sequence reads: CASSDSSGTYNEQFF. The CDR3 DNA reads TGTGCCAGCAGTGACTCTAGCGGGACCTACAATGAGCAGTTCTTC.

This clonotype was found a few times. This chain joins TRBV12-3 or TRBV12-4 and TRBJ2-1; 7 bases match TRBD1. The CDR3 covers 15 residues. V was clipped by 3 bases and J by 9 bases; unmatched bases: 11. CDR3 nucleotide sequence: TGTGCCAGCAGTTTCCGATCAGGGGGTGGGAGTGAGCAGTTCTTC. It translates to CASSFRSGGGSEQFF.

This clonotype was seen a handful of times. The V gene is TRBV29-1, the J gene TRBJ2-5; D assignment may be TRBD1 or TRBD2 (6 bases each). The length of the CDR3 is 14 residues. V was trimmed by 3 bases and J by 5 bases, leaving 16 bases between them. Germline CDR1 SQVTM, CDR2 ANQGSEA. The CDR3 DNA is TGCAGCGTTGACGGGGGCCTCCTAGGCGAGACCCAGTACTTC. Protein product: CSVDGGLLGETQYF.

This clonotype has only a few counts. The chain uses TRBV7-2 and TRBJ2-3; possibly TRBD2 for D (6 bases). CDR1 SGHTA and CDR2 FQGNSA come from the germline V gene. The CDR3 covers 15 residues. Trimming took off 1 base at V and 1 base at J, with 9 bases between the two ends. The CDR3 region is CASSLGAGRTDTQYF. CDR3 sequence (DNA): TGTGCCAGCAGCTTAGGGGCGGGGCGCACAGATACGCAGTATTTT.